The 6 T cell receptor beta chains presented below share a single source sample, sequenced in a study of blood T cell repertoires in COVID-19 (dated by TCRdb to about 2020). Libraries were prepared through the immunoSEQ multiplex PCR assay. The source is immuneACCESS, and TCRdb retained only in-frame sequences with V and J called. Part of the clones is not carried over; for the studies checked, unresolved V genes explain less than half of this, and the remainder is unexplained. The sample yields tens of thousands of clones; roughly 83% were counted once. Clones ranked in the top ten supply more than 2% of the sample. Sequencing used peripheral blood. All receptors derive from a man between 50 and 59 years old with acute or convalescent COVID-19.

This rearrangement joins TRBV5-1 to TRBJ2-2, with D perhaps matching TRBD2 (6 bases). The germline V and J ends were trimmed by 2 bases and 4 bases, with 12 bases remaining between them. This CDR3 has 15 amino acids. In germline, CDR1 is SGHRS, CDR2 YFSETQ. CDR3 protein: CASSFGGVLTGELFF. The CDR3 bases are TGCGCCAGCAGCTTCGGGGGAGTGCTCACCGGGGAGCTGTTTTTT.

The rearrangement links TRBV12-3 or TRBV12-4 to TRBJ2-5, with TRBD1 identical over 7 bases. Trimming at V came to 3 bases and at J to 6 bases, leaving 4 bases not matched to a gene. This CDR3 spans 13 amino acids. The CDR3 region is CASSFYRGKTQYF. The CDR3 bases are TGTGCCAGCAGTTTCTACAGGGGAAAGACCCAGTACTTC.

The rearrangement uses TRBV5-1 and TRBJ1-4; weak D call: TRBD1 (5 bases). Deletions cut 5 bases from V and 2 bases from J, with 13 bases between. Germline V gene sequence: CDR1 SGHRS, CDR2 YFSETQ. The CDR3 is 15 amino acids. CDR3 bases: TGCGCCAGCAGGGTCGGACAAGGGACTAATGAAAAACTGTTTTTT. Translation: CASRVGQGTNEKLFF.

CDR3 coding DNA: TGCGCCAGCAGTGACGGGACAGGGGGGGTAGATACGCAGTATTTT. Translation: CASSDGTGGVDTQYF. The chain recombines TRBV10-1 with TRBJ2-3; 11 nucleotides match TRBD1. Germline V lookup: CDR1 WNHNN, CDR2 SYGVQD (reference sequence). The ends lost 3 bases at V and 5 bases at J; junction bases unmatched: 4. The CDR3 length is 15 residues.

The chain couples TRBV6-5 to TRBJ2-2, with D perhaps matching TRBD1 (6 bases). V shed 8 bases and J shed 1 base, with 11 bases lying between them. Per germline, CDR1 MNHEY and CDR2 SVGAGI. This CDR3 has 14 residues. DNA for the CDR3: TGTGCCAGCTACCCGGGACAGAACACCGGGGAGCTGTTTTTT. Translated, it gives CASYPGQNTGELFF.

This rearrangement joins TRBV27 to TRBJ2-2; TRBD2 might be the D (6 bases). The germline CDR1 and CDR2 sequences are MNHEY and SMNVEV (reference sequence). This CDR3 has 14 residues. Trimming removed 0 bases from V and 6 bases from J, with 8 bases in between. This CDR3 reads CASSLSDYAGELFF. The CDR3 DNA reads TGTGCCAGCAGTTTATCGGACTACGCCGGGGAGCTGTTTTTT.